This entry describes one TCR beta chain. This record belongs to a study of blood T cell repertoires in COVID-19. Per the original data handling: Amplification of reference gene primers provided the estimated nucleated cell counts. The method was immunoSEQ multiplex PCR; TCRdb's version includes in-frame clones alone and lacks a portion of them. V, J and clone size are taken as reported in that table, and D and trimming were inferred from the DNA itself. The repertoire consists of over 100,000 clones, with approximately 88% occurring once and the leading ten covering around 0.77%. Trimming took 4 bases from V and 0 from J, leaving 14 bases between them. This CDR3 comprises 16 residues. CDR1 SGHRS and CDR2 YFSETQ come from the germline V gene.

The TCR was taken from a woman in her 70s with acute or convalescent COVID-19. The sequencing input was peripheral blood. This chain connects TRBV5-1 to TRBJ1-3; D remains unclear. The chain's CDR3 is CASSPDLTRSGNTIYF. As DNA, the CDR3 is TGCGCCAGCAGCCCTGACCTGACACGCTCTGGAAACACCATATATTTT.